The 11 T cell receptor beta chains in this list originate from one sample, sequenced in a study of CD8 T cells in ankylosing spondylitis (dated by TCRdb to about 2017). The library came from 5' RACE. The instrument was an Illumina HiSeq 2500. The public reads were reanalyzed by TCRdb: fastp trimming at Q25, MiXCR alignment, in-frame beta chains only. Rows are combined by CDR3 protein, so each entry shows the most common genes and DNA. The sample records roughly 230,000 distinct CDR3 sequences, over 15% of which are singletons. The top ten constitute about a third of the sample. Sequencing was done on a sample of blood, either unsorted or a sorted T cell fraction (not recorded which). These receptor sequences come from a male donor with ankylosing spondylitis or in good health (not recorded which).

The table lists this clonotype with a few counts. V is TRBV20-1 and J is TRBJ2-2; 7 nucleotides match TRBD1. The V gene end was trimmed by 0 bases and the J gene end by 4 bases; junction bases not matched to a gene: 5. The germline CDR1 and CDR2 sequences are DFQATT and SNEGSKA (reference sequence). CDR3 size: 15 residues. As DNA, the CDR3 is TGCAGTGCTAGAGATTCCCACAGGGGCACCGGGGAGCTGTTTTTT. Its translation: CSARDSHRGTGELFF.

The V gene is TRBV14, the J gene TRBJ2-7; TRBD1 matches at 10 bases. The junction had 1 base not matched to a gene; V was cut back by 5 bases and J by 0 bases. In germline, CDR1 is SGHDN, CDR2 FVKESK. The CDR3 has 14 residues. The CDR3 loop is CASSGTGASYEQYF. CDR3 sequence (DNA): TGTGCCAGCAGCGGGACAGGGGCCTCCTACGAGCAGTACTTC.

This CDR3 is CASSIGLAVYNEQFF. CDR3 coding DNA: TGTGCCAGTAGTATTGGGCTAGCGGTCTACAATGAGCAGTTCTTC. The J gene is TRBJ2-1, the V gene TRBV19; 7 bases match TRBD2. Unmatched junction bases numbered 5, after V lost 3 bases and J lost 3 bases. CDR3 length equals 15 residues. Looked up from germline, CDR1 is LNHDA and CDR2 is SQIVND (reference sequence).

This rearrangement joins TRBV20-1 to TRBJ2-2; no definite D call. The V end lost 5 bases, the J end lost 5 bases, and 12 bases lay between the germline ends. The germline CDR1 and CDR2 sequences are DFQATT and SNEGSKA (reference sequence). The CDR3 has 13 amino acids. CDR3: CSASQADTGELFF. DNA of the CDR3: TGCAGTGCTTCTCAGGCGGATACCGGGGAGCTGTTTTTT.

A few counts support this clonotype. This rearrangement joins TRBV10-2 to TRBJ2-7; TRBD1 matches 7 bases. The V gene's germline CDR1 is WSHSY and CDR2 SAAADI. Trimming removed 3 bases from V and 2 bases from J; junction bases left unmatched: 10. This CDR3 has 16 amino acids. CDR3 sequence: CASSDQTGAATYEQYF. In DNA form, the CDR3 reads TGCGCCAGCAGTGATCAAACAGGGGCTGCAACCTACGAGCAGTACTTC.

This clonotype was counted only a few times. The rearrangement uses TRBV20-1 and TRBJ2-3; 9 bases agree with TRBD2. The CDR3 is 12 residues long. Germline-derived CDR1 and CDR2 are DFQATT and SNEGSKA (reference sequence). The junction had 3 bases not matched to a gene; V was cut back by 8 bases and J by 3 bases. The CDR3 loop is CSLAGFTDTQYF. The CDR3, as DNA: TGCAGTCTAGCGGGATTTACAGATACGCAGTATTTT.

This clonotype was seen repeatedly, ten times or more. The CDR3 sequence is CASNLGLTDTQYF. CDR3 sequence (DNA): TGTGCCAGCAATCTTGGACTCACAGATACGCAGTATTTT. The chain joins TRBV12-3 or TRBV12-4 to TRBJ2-3; TRBD2 is a possible D gene (5 bases). V was pared by 7 bases and J by 2 bases, with 10 bases between. The length of the CDR3 is 13 residues.

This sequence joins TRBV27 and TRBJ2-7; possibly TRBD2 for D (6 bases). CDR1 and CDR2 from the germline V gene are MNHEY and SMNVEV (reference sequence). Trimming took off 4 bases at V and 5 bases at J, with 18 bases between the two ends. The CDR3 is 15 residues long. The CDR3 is CASSSGSSGGNEQYF. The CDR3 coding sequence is TGTGCCAGCAGTTCCGGGTCTTCCGGAGGGAACGAGCAGTACTTC.

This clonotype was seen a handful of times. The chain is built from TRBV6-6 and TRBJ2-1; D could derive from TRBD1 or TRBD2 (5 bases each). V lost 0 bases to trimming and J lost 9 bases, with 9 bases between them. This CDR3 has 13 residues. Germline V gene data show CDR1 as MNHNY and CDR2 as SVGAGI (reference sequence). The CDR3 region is CASSYSMGVEQFF. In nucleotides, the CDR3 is TGTGCCAGCAGTTACTCGATGGGGGTTGAGCAGTTCTTC.

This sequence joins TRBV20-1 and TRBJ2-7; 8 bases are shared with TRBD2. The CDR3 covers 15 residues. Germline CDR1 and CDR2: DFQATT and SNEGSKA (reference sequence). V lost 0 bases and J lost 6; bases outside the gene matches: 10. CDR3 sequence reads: CSARDPGLGRGEQYF. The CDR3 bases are TGCAGTGCTAGAGACCCGGGACTAGGGAGAGGCGAGCAGTACTTC.

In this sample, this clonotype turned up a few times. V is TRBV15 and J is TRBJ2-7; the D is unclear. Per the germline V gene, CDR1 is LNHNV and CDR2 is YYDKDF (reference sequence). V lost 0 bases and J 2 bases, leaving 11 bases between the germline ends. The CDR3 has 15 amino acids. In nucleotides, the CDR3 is TGTGCCACCAGCAGAGAGGACCTCGCAGCCTACGAGCAGTACTTC. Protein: CATSREDLAAYEQYF.